Following are 31 T cell receptor beta chains from one sample sequenced in a study of blood T cell repertoires in COVID-19. The assay was immunoSEQ multiplex PCR, and TCRdb's table has in-frame clones only and misses some. The table includes roughly 120,000 clones, around 80% detected once. Sample: peripheral blood. These receptors all come from a woman aged 80 or over with acute or convalescent COVID-19.

J is TRBJ2-5 and V is TRBV10-1; D may be TRBD2 (5 bases). The CDR3 spans 14 residues. Looked up from germline, CDR1 is WNHNN and CDR2 is SYGVQD (reference sequence). V was pared by 3 bases and J by 1 base, with 9 bases between. The CDR3 spells CASSESEGQETQYF. As DNA, the CDR3 is TGCGCCAGCAGTGAATCTGAGGGCCAAGAGACCCAGTACTTC.

This sequence joins TRBV2 and TRBJ1-5; the D gene is possibly TRBD1 (5 bases). Germline CDR1 and CDR2: SNHLY and FYNNEI. V lost 6 bases, J lost 6 bases, and 18 bases lay in between. The CDR3 is made up of 15 amino acids. The CDR3 spells CASRRDSGRGQPQHF. As DNA, the CDR3 is TGTGCCAGCAGACGGGACTCCGGGCGTGGTCAGCCCCAGCATTTT.

The chain couples TRBV4-1 to TRBJ2-3; 14 bases fit TRBD2. The CDR3 loop spans 18 amino acids. Germline CDR1 MGHRA, CDR2 YSYEKL. J was trimmed by 9 bases and V by 2 bases; bases with no gene match: 13. As DNA, the CDR3 is TGCGCCAGCAGCCAACCTAATCCCGGGACTAGCGGGAGTGTAACGCAGTATTTT. Translated: CASSQPNPGTSGSVTQYF.

The genes are TRBV27 and TRBJ1-6; D not resolved. Germline-derived CDR1 and CDR2 are MNHEY and SMNVEV (reference sequence). The CDR3 totals 14 residues. Trimming stripped 5 bases from V and 7 bases from J, with 12 bases between. This CDR3 is CASSLRRGNSPLHF. For the CDR3, the DNA is TGTGCCAGCAGTCTTCGTAGAGGAAATTCACCCCTCCACTTT.

V and J are TRBV21-1 and TRBJ1-6; the table names TRBD1, a call not compared with the DNA. TRBV21-1 is flagged as a pseudogene. The CDR3 sequence is 15 residues long. CDR3: CASNTGGRHHSPLHF. CDR3 DNA: TGTGCCAGCAATACAGGGGGCCGTCACCATTCACCCCTCCACTTT.

The genes are TRBV7-8 and TRBJ2-7; 9 bases map to TRBD1. V trimming: 5 bases; J trimming: 4 bases; junction bases outside the gene matches: 9. Germline V gives CDR1 SGHVS, CDR2 FQNEAQ. The CDR3 is made up of 15 amino acids. CDR3 nucleotide sequence: TGTGCCAGCAGCCCGCGGGGACAGGGTTGGTACGAGCAGTACTTC. Its protein product is CASSPRGQGWYEQYF.

This chain connects TRBV19 to TRBJ2-3, with D maybe TRBD2 (5 bases). CDR1 and CDR2 from the germline V gene are LNHDA and SQIVND (reference sequence). The ends were cut back, 7 bases at V and 2 bases at J, with 13 bases in the middle. The CDR3 consists of 14 residues. The CDR3 nucleotides read TGTGCCAGTACCCGGCTAGCCTTCACAGATACGCAGTATTTT. Translation gives CASTRLAFTDTQYF.

The chain couples TRBV7-2 to TRBJ2-2; no definite D call. Germline V gene data show CDR1 as SGHTA and CDR2 as FQGNSA. V was trimmed by 4 bases and J by 7 bases, leaving 10 bases between them. The CDR3 covers 13 residues. The CDR3 loop reads CASSSQRGGELFF. CDR3 in DNA: TGTGCCAGCAGCTCCCAGAGAGGCGGGGAGCTGTTTTTT.

The V call is TRBV7-2, the J call TRBJ2-1; a possible D gene is TRBD2 (5 bases). CDR3 length equals 13 residues. Germline CDR1 and CDR2: SGHTA and FQGNSA. The germline V and J ends were trimmed by 2 bases and 8 bases, with 10 bases remaining between them. CDR3: CASSLSMRDEQFF. The CDR3 coding sequence is TGTGCCAGCAGCTTAAGCATGCGGGATGAGCAGTTCTTC.

The chain links TRBV5-1 to TRBJ2-2; D is possibly TRBD2 (6 bases). Deletions cut 0 bases from V and 7 bases from J, with 22 bases between. There are 18 residues in the CDR3. The germline gives CDR1 SGHRS, CDR2 YFSETQ. The CDR3 coding sequence is TGCGCCAGCAGCTTGGGGCCCTTGACCGGGAGCTTCCTCGGGGAGCTGTTTTTT. Its protein is CASSLGPLTGSFLGELFF.

The V and J genes are TRBV6-2 or TRBV6-3 and TRBJ1-5; 10 bases agree with TRBD1. The CDR3 extends over 17 amino acids. Germline values: CDR1 MNHEY, CDR2 SVGEGT. J was trimmed by 3 bases and V by 6 bases; bases with no gene match: 11. This chain's CDR3 is CASSRGTGAWDNQPQHF. For the CDR3, the DNA is TGTGCCAGCAGCCGTGGGACAGGGGCGTGGGACAATCAGCCCCAGCATTTT.

J is TRBJ1-3 and V is TRBV10-3; TRBD1 agrees at 10 bases. The germline gives CDR1 ENHRY, CDR2 SYGVKD. The CDR3 length is 15 residues. The V gene end was trimmed by 8 bases and the J gene end by 2 bases; junction bases not matched to a gene: 6. The CDR3 sequence is CAIGTGEYAGNTIYF. Written as DNA, the CDR3 is TGTGCCATCGGGACAGGGGAATATGCTGGAAACACCATATATTTT.

This clone was seen a few times. The chain couples TRBV18 to TRBJ1-1; D is possibly TRBD1 (6 bases). Germline values: CDR1 KGHSH, CDR2 LQKENI. The length of the CDR3 is 12 residues. V was trimmed by 6 bases and J by 5 bases, leaving 10 bases between them. The CDR3 coding sequence is TGTGCCAGCTCCCACGACAGGACTGAAGCTTTCTTT. This sequence encodes CASSHDRTEAFF. Filled out from reference TRBV18 and TRBJ1-1, the complete variable domain reads NAGVMQNPRHLVRRRGQEARLRCSPMKGHSHVYWYRQLPEEGLKFMVYLQKENIIDESGMPKERFSAEFPKEGPSILRIQQVVRGDSAAYFCASSHDRTEAFFGQGTRLTVV.

The chain couples TRBV6-1 to TRBJ1-2, with 9 bases that match TRBD1. This CDR3 comprises 15 residues. The junction had 8 bases not matched to a gene; V was cut back by 1 base and J by 8 bases. Per the germline V gene, CDR1 is MNHNS and CDR2 is SASEGT. The CDR3 bases are TGTGCCAGCAGTGAAGAGACAGGGGGTTTCGCCGGCTACACCTTC. Residues: CASSEETGGFAGYTF.

This clone was picked up a small number of times. The rearrangement joins TRBV9 to TRBJ2-3; 8 bases fit TRBD2. V lost 1 base, J lost 4 bases, and 5 bases stayed unmatched. From germline, CDR1 is SGDLS and CDR2 YYNGEE. The CDR3 has 15 amino acids. The CDR3 DNA sequence: TGTGCCAGCAGCGTAAGAGCGGGAGAGGCAGATACGCAGTATTTT. Translation: CASSVRAGEADTQYF. Together with reference TRBV9 and TRBJ2-3, the CDR3 gives the full variable domain: DSGVTQTPKHLITATGQRVTLRCSPRSGDLSVYWYQQSLDQGLQFLIQYYNGEERAKGNILERFSAQQFPDLHSELNLSSLELGDSALYFCASSVRAGEADTQYFGPGTRLTVL.

This chain connects TRBV7-2 to TRBJ2-7; D not resolved. Germline loops: CDR1 SGHTA, CDR2 FQGNSA. Deletions cut 2 bases from V and 2 bases from J, with 16 bases between. CDR3 length: 16 residues. The CDR3 sequence: CASSLFRPRRPYEQYF. CDR3 DNA: TGTGCCAGCAGCTTATTTAGGCCAAGGAGACCCTACGAGCAGTACTTC.

J is TRBJ2-1 and V is TRBV24-1, with 7 nucleotides matching TRBD1. CDR1 KGHDR and CDR2 SFDVKD come from the germline V gene. J lost 3 bases, V lost 8 bases, and 6 bases had no gene match. The CDR3 is made up of 14 amino acids. CDR3 bases: TGTGCCACCATGGGGGCAGGGGGCTACAATGAGCAGTTCTTC. This codes for CATMGAGGYNEQFF.

The V call is TRBV18, the J call TRBJ2-3; the match to TRBD2 covers 10 bases. V shed 6 bases, J shed 3 bases, and the junction held 12 bases outside the gene matches. The CDR3 consists of 17 residues. Germline-derived CDR1 and CDR2 are KGHSH and LQKENI. In DNA, the CDR3 is TGTGCCAGCTCGCCTTCGAAGCGGGGGGGCGTTACAGATACGCAGTATTTT. Translated, it gives CASSPSKRGGVTDTQYF. The entire variable domain, with the rest obtained from reference TRBV18 and TRBJ2-3, is as follows: NAGVMQNPRHLVRRRGQEARLRCSPMKGHSHVYWYRQLPEEGLKFMVYLQKENIIDESGMPKERFSAEFPKEGPSILRIQQVVRGDSAAYFCASSPSKRGGVTDTQYFGPGTRLTVL.

The sample holds a few counts of this clone. The CDR3 region is CASSNVLGQSNQPQHF. Here the CDR3 DNA reads TGTGCCAGCAGCAACGTCTTGGGACAGAGCAATCAGCCCCAGCATTTT. V and J are TRBV7-2 and TRBJ1-5; 7 nucleotides agree with TRBD1. This CDR3 contains 16 residues. V lost 5 bases and J lost 1; bases outside the gene matches: 8. CDR1 SGHTA and CDR2 FQGNSA come from the germline V gene. Using reference TRBV7-2 and TRBJ1-5 for the parts outside the CDR3, the full variable domain is GAGVSQSPSNKVTEKGKDVELRCDPISGHTALYWYRQSLGQGLEFLIYFQGNSAPDKSGLPSDRFSAERTGGSVSTLTIQRTQQEDSAVYLCASSNVLGQSNQPQHFGDGTRLSIL.

V is TRBV12-3 or TRBV12-4 and J is TRBJ1-2; 7 bases agree with TRBD1. The ends lost 1 base at V and 7 bases at J; junction bases unmatched: 3. The length of the CDR3 is 13 residues. Written as DNA, the CDR3 is TGTGCCAGCAGTTTAGGTCAGGGGGTTGGCTACACCTTC. It translates to CASSLGQGVGYTF.

This rearrangement joins TRBV4-3 to TRBJ2-5; D is unresolved. There are 13 residues in the CDR3. Trimming cost V 0 bases and J 4 bases, with 6 bases left between them. Germline loops: CDR1 LGHNA, CDR2 YSLEER. CDR3 sequence: CASSQDFRETQYF. As DNA, the CDR3 is TGCGCCAGCAGCCAAGATTTCCGAGAGACCCAGTACTTC.

The chain uses TRBV24-1 and TRBJ1-2; D uncertain. This CDR3 contains 12 residues. Germline V gene lookup returns CDR1 KGHDR and CDR2 SFDVKD. The V gene lost 4 bases and the J gene lost 7 bases, with 9 bases spanning the gap. CDR3 loop: CATSDGVFGYTF. CDR3 sequence (DNA): TGTGCCACCAGTGACGGGGTTTTTGGCTACACCTTC.

The V and J genes are TRBV25-1 and TRBJ1-3; D call uncertain. The CDR3 has 13 residues. Germline values: CDR1 MGHDK, CDR2 SYGVNS. The ends were cut back, 5 bases at V and 8 bases at J, with 13 bases in the middle. The CDR3: CASSLAGKDTIYF. The CDR3 DNA sequence: TGTGCCAGCAGTCTGGCGGGGAAAGACACCATATATTTT.

This chain joins TRBV9 and TRBJ2-1; 8 bases line up with TRBD1. The CDR3 loop spans 18 amino acids. Germline CDR1 SGDLS, CDR2 YYNGEE. V lost 0 bases, J lost 8 bases, and 16 bases stayed unmatched. The DNA for the CDR3 is TGTGCCAGCAGCGTAGCTACGTTAGGCAGGGGGCGCGGCGATGAGCAGTTCTTC. Amino acid sequence: CASSVATLGRGRGDEQFF.

The chain combines TRBV19 with TRBJ1-5; 7 nucleotides align to TRBD1. The CDR3 covers 15 residues. J gave up 1 base and V 5 bases, and 5 bases lay outside the gene matches. Germline CDR1 is LNHDA and CDR2 is SQIVND (reference sequence). The CDR3 protein is CASSLRDRSNQPQHF. The CDR3 bases are TGTGCCAGTAGTTTACGGGACAGAAGCAATCAGCCCCAGCATTTT. Supplemented by reference TRBV19 and TRBJ1-5, the full variable domain reads DGGITQSPKYLFRKEGQNVTLSCEQNLNHDAMYWYRQDPGQGLRLIYYSQIVNDFQKGDIAEGYSVSREKKESFPLTVTSAQKNPTAFYLCASSLRDRSNQPQHFGDGTRLSIL.

This chain links TRBV3-1 (or the pseudogene TRBV3-2) with TRBJ2-1; perhaps TRBD1 as D (5 bases). V lost 6 bases, J lost 3 bases, and 12 bases lay in between. The CDR3 is made up of 14 amino acids. Germline assignment: CDR1 LGHDT and CDR2 YNNKEL (reference sequence). DNA for the CDR3: TGTGCCAGCAGTACCGCAGGGTACTACAATGAGCAGTTCTTC. It yields the protein CASSTAGYYNEQFF.

The rearrangement links TRBV24-1 to TRBJ2-2; possible D gene TRBD2, 5 bases. From germline, CDR1 is KGHDR and CDR2 SFDVKD. CDR3 length equals 16 residues. The V end was cut by 0 bases, the J end by 12 bases, with 19 bases between. The DNA for the CDR3 is TGTGCCACCAGTGATTTGCATGCATTCCTCTCGGGGAAGCTGTTTTTT. This codes for CATSDLHAFLSGKLFF.

The rearrangement joins TRBV5-4 to TRBJ2-5, with a tentative D call TRBD2 (5 bases). The CDR3 has 14 amino acids. The germline gives CDR1 SGHNT, CDR2 YYREEE (reference sequence). Trimming stripped 1 base from V and 10 bases from J, with 17 bases between. The CDR3 is CASSLPGQSRDQYF. The CDR3, as DNA: TGTGCCAGCAGCTTGCCCGGGCAGTCGAGGGACCAGTACTTC.

V gene TRBV29-1 combines with J gene TRBJ2-3, with 9 bases that match TRBD2. Per germline, CDR1 SQVTM and CDR2 ANQGSEA. J lost 3 bases, V lost 8 bases, and 9 bases had no gene match. The CDR3 spans 14 residues. CDR3 DNA: TGCAGCTTCTTAGCGGGAGTCGGTACAGATACGCAGTATTTT. Its protein product is CSFLAGVGTDTQYF.

The chain recombines TRBV21-1 with TRBJ1-2; the table's D call of TRBD1 was not tested on the DNA. TRBV21-1 represents a pseudogene. This CDR3 is 15 amino acids long. Written as DNA, the CDR3 is TGTGCCAGCAGCAAAGCCGTGACAGCTAACTATGGCTACACCTTC. Encoded protein: CASSKAVTANYGYTF.

CDR3: CASSVGSYYGYTF. The CDR3 region has the DNA TGTGCCAGCAGCGTAGGGTCCTATTACGGCTACACCTTC. The chain uses TRBV9 and TRBJ1-2, with D unresolved. Trimming pared 0 bases from V and 8 bases from J, leaving 11 bases between. Germline CDR1 is SGDLS and CDR2 is YYNGEE. This CDR3 region has 13 residues.